This T cell receptor beta chain was documented in a study of identical twins. Overall study findings and caveats: Partly confounded zero-insertion analyses could result from invariant MAIT and iNKT cells. Abundant beta clonotypes from cord blood had fewer insertions, unlike memory repertoires, which showed none.

To note about this clonotype: Its specificity is unknown.

V trimming: 6 bases; J trimming: 0 bases; junction bases outside the gene matches: 7. Per the germline V gene, CDR1 is LGHNA and CDR2 is YNFKEQ. This CDR3 contains 15 residues. TCRdb ran MiXCR on the 5' RACE reads and lists one entry per CDR3 protein. The data contain 350,000 to 450,000 distinct CDR3 sequences, approximately 17% of them singletons. Input material: naive T cells sorted from blood. The receptor was derived from a man between 50 and 59 years old in good health. The gene calls are TRBV4-2 and TRBJ2-7; 8 nucleotides match TRBD1. The CDR3 DNA reads TGTGCCAGCAGTCACCTAACAGGGGGCTCCTACGAGCAGTACTTC. Translating it yields CASSHLTGGSYEQYF.